These 23 T cell receptor beta chains originate from one sample sequenced in a study of blood T cells in healthy people across ages. Using a J-beta primer mix together with a sample-barcoded 5' primer, a second PCR was run for roughly 7 to 11 cycles. TCRdb recomputed calls from the 5' RACE reads with MiXCR, one row per CDR3 protein. The sample consists of about 570,000 distinct CDR3 sequences, 27% of them appearing once. The sample consisted of blood. The receptors were gathered from a woman between 70 and 85 years old in good health.

The rearrangement joins TRBV12-3 or TRBV12-4 to TRBJ2-3, with 8 bases lining up with TRBD2. V lost 1 base to trimming and J lost 4 bases; unmatched junction nucleotides: 4. The CDR3 totals 15 residues. The CDR3 spells CASSLGVAGSDTQYF. The CDR3 nucleotides read TGTGCCAGCAGTTTAGGAGTAGCGGGGTCAGATACGCAGTATTTT.

This clonotype appeared many times. The V call is TRBV5-1, the J call TRBJ2-7; possibly TRBD1 for D (6 bases). This CDR3 contains 14 residues. Germline V gives CDR1 SGHRS, CDR2 YFSETQ. Trimming removed 1 base at V and 3 bases at J, with 11 bases between. CDR3 nucleotide sequence: TGCGCCAGCAGCTTGACAGGGAATTTCTACGAGCAGTACTTC. Translation: CASSLTGNFYEQYF.

The V call is TRBV6-1, the J call TRBJ1-4, with a tentative D call TRBD1 (6 bases). CDR1 and CDR2 (germline): MNHNS, SASEGT. The CDR3 covers 13 residues. Trimming left V 9 bases short and J 7 bases short, with 15 bases between. The CDR3 is CASDRTSGEKLFF. The CDR3 DNA reads as TGTGCCAGTGACAGGACATCGGGTGAAAAACTGTTTTTT.

The J gene is TRBJ2-4, the V gene TRBV20-1; D gene ambiguous. The CDR3 totals 11 residues. CDR1 is DFQATT, CDR2 SNEGSKA, per germline (reference sequence). V was shortened by 4 bases and J by 9 bases, with 10 bases between the two germline ends. For the CDR3, the DNA is TGCAGTGCTACTGAAACCGGCATTCAGTACTTC. It translates to CSATETGIQYF.

This clonotype came up a few times. Relative to the germline gene, one junction end is altered; a read error may explain this. J is TRBJ1-2 and V is TRBV6-2 or TRBV6-3, with no clear D. This CDR3 is 14 amino acids long. Germline V gene sequence: CDR1 MNHEY, CDR2 SVGEGT. The CDR3 DNA reads as TGTGCCAGCAGTTACCAGATTGGGTCCTATGGCTACCCCTTC. It translates to CASSYQIGSYGYPF.

As to this clonotype: One end of the junction fails to match germline, which may point to a read error. The chain combines TRBV7-2 with TRBJ2-7; D is possibly TRBD2 (7 bases). The germline gives CDR1 SGHTA, CDR2 FQGNSA. CDR3 size: 14 residues. CDR3: CASSGGGSSYGQYF. The CDR3 DNA sequence: TGTGCCAGCAGCGGCGGGGGCAGCTCCTACGGGCAGTACTTC.

This clonotype came up many times. At one end, the junction sequence differs from germline, possibly due to a read error. The J gene is TRBJ2-5, the V gene TRBV7-2, with a possible D match to TRBD1 (7 bases). This CDR3 comprises 15 residues. In germline, CDR1 is SGHTA, CDR2 FQGNSA. The DNA of the CDR3 is TGCGCCAGCAGCTTGGCAGGGGGAGGCCAAGAGACCCAGTACTTC. It codes for CASSLAGGGQETQYF.

This clonotype was counted ten times or more. V usage is TRBV5-1 and J usage is TRBJ2-5; unclear D gene. From germline, CDR1 is SGHRS and CDR2 YFSETQ. V was shortened by 4 bases and J by 3 bases, with 4 bases between the two germline ends. The CDR3 has 11 amino acids. The CDR3 DNA is TGCGCCAGCAGCATCGAAGAGACCCAGTACTTC. Protein product: CASSIEETQYF.

This clonotype has just a few counts. The chain uses TRBV7-6 and TRBJ2-5; possibly TRBD1 or TRBD2 for D (5 bases each). Per germline, CDR1 SGHVS and CDR2 FNYEAQ. This CDR3 is 13 amino acids long. V was pared by 1 base and J by 4 bases, with 7 bases between. The CDR3, as DNA: TGTGCCAGCAGCTTAGGGGACGGAGAGACCCAGTACTTC. Translated, it gives CASSLGDGETQYF.

As for this clonotype: An end of the junction does not agree with germline; a read error may underlie this. This chain uses TRBV12-3 or TRBV12-4 with TRBJ2-1; TRBD2 agrees at 11 bases. CDR3 length equals 17 residues. The CDR3 sequence is CAGSSGVAGGRDNEQFF. CDR3 nucleotide sequence: TGTGCCGGCAGTTCCGGGGTAGCGGGGGGGAGGGACAATGAGCAGTTCTTC.

This clonotype was detected a few times. The chain carries TRBV7-2 and TRBJ2-4, with 7 bases that match TRBD1. The CDR3 loop spans 13 amino acids. The germline V gene encodes CDR1 SGHTA and CDR2 FQGNSA. V trimming: 4 bases; J trimming: 9 bases; junction bases outside the gene matches: 6. The CDR3: CASSSTGDIIQYF. In nucleotides, the CDR3 is TGTGCCAGCAGCTCAACAGGGGACATCATTCAGTACTTC.

The chain combines TRBV29-1 with TRBJ1-5; TRBD1 matches 12 bases. After removal of 5 bases from V and 4 bases from J, the junction contained 6 bases not matched to a gene. Per germline, CDR1 SQVTM and CDR2 ANQGSEA. This CDR3 is built from 15 residues. In nucleotides, the CDR3 is TGCAGCGTTAGTCCGGGACAGGGGGCTAATCAGCCCCAGCATTTT. Translating it yields CSVSPGQGANQPQHF.

J is TRBJ2-3 and V is TRBV20-1, with 14 bases that match TRBD2. Losses at the gene ends were 4 bases for V and 11 bases for J; bases not matched to a gene: 11. CDR3 length: 15 amino acids. Germline CDR1 is DFQATT and CDR2 is SNEGSKA (reference sequence). This chain's CDR3 is CSANWPGLAGEGQYF. The CDR3 DNA reads TGCAGTGCTAACTGGCCGGGACTAGCGGGAGAGGGGCAGTATTTT.

This clonotype has only a few counts. V and J are TRBV6-5 and TRBJ1-5; no firm D call. The germline gives CDR1 MNHEY, CDR2 SVGAGI. The CDR3 extends over 12 amino acids. The V gene lost 6 bases and the J gene lost 3 bases, with 6 bases spanning the gap. Here the CDR3 reads CASSTYNQPQHF. The CDR3 nucleotides read TGTGCCAGCAGCACTTACAATCAGCCCCAGCATTTT.

The V gene is TRBV7-9, the J gene TRBJ2-2, with 9 bases lining up with TRBD1. J gave up 3 bases and V 4 bases, and 6 bases lay outside the gene matches. CDR1 SEHNR and CDR2 FQNEAQ come from the germline V gene (reference sequence). The CDR3 loop spans 16 amino acids. CDR3 sequence reads: CASSSPGQGYTGELFF. CDR3 coding DNA: TGTGCCAGCAGCTCCCCGGGACAGGGATACACCGGGGAGCTGTTTTTT.

This rearrangement joins TRBV20-1 to TRBJ2-3, with TRBD2 identical over 8 bases. Trimming at V came to 2 bases and at J to 4 bases, leaving 11 bases not matched to a gene. CDR1 DFQATT and CDR2 SNEGSKA come from the germline V gene (reference sequence). This CDR3 is built from 16 residues. The CDR3 nucleotides read TGCAGTGCTAGACGGGATTGGAGCGGGGGTTCAGATACGCAGTATTTT. Residues: CSARRDWSGGSDTQYF.

The chain has TRBV20-1 and TRBJ1-1; no clear D gene. Germline lookup yields CDR1 DFQATT and CDR2 SNEGSKA (reference sequence). The CDR3 contains 15 residues. Deletions cut 2 bases from V and 1 base from J, with 14 bases between. CDR3 bases: TGCAGTGCTAGACCATTTGGGTACGGGAACACTGAAGCTTTCTTT. This codes for CSARPFGYGNTEAFF.

The chain employs TRBV20-1 and TRBJ1-2, with 7 bases aligning to TRBD1. The germline V gene encodes CDR1 DFQATT and CDR2 SNEGSKA (reference sequence). CDR3 length equals 12 residues. V lost 2 bases, J lost 4 bases, and 1 base stayed unmatched. CDR3 protein: CSARQGVYGYTF. The CDR3 DNA reads as TGCAGTGCTAGACAGGGGGTCTATGGCTACACCTTC.

This clonotype was seen a few times. This rearrangement joins TRBV10-3 to TRBJ2-5, with no clear D. The CDR3 is 15 residues long. CDR1 and CDR2 from the germline V gene are ENHRY and SYGVKD. Trimming left V 0 bases short and J 0 bases short, with 8 bases between. The CDR3 loop is CAISESNPYQETQYF. Here the CDR3 DNA reads TGTGCCATCAGTGAGTCTAACCCGTACCAAGAGACCCAGTACTTC.

The V and J genes are TRBV12-3 or TRBV12-4 and TRBJ2-5; weak D call: TRBD2 (6 bases). V lost 3 bases to trimming and J lost 3 bases, with 17 bases between them. The CDR3 contains 16 residues. The CDR3 loop reads CASSFARGMGEETQYF. The DNA of the CDR3 is TGTGCCAGCAGTTTCGCTCGGGGGATGGGGGAAGAGACCCAGTACTTC.

The rearrangement joins TRBV20-1 to TRBJ2-7; 7 bases align to TRBD1. The V gene end was trimmed by 8 bases and the J gene end by 5 bases; junction bases not matched to a gene: 6. CDR3 size: 11 residues. Germline V gene sequence: CDR1 DFQATT, CDR2 SNEGSKA (reference sequence). CDR3 DNA: TGCAGTCTGGGACAGTCCGACGAGCAGTACTTC. Amino acids: CSLGQSDEQYF.

This clonotype was seen a few times. The chain has TRBV7-2 and TRBJ2-5, with 7 nucleotides matching TRBD1. The ends lost 5 bases at V and 5 bases at J; junction bases unmatched: 11. Germline CDR1 and CDR2: SGHTA and FQGNSA. The CDR3 spans 15 residues. CDR3 region: CASSLSTGVWETQYF. In DNA form, the CDR3 reads TGTGCCAGCAGCCTAAGCACAGGGGTTTGGGAGACCCAGTACTTC.

The chain recombines TRBV5-5 with TRBJ2-1, with TRBD2 identical over 7 bases. J gave up 5 bases and V 4 bases, and 6 bases lay outside the gene matches. Germline CDR1 is SGHKS and CDR2 is YYEKEE (reference sequence). This CDR3 has 14 amino acids. In nucleotides, the CDR3 is TGTGCCAGCAGCCCAGCGGGGACTGACAATGAGCAGTTCTTC. This translates into CASSPAGTDNEQFF.